The TCR beta chain under discussion was sequenced for a study of post-analysis software for immune sequencing data. For this clonotype: Its antigen is still unknown.

Study conclusions and caveats: TRBV5-6, TRBV5-1 and TRBV20-1 belonged to a set of roughly five TRBV segments that were more frequent in patients than controls. Normalized Chao1 diversity in multiple sclerosis patients fell significantly below that of controls.

V trimming: 6 bases; J trimming: 10 bases; junction bases outside the gene matches: 5. This CDR3 has 12 residues. Every TCR beta cDNA library bore unique molecular identifiers. cDNA molecules numbering roughly 0.5 million came from roughly 1 to 10 million T cells. TCRdb re-called the PCR reads with MiXCR, one entry per CDR3 protein. This sample has about 460,000 distinct CDR3 sequences, with under 55% found just once. This TCR was recovered from a girl between 5 and 17 years old with multiple sclerosis. The genes are TRBV12-3 or TRBV12-4 and TRBJ1-4; 7 bases line up with TRBD1. The sequenced sample was blood. CDR3 in DNA: TGTGCCAGCAGCGGGACAGCGGGAAAACTGTTTTTT. Translated: CASSGTAGKLFF.